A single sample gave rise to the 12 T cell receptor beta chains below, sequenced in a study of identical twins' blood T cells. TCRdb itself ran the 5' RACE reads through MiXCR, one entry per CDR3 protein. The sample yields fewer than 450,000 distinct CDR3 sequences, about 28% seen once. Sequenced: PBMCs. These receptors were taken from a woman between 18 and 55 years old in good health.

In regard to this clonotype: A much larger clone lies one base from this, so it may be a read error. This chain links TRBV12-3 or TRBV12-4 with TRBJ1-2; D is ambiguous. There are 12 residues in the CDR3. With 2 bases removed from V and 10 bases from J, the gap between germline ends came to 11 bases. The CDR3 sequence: CASSLLASDYTF. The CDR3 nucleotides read TGTGCCAGCAGTTTACTGGCGTCCGACTACACCTTC.

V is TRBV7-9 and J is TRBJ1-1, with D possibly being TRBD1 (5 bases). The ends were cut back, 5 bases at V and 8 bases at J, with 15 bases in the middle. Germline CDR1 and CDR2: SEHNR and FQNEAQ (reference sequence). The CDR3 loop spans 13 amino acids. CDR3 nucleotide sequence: TGTGCCAGCAGCCCCCGGGACGACTTAGAAGCTTTCTTT. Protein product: CASSPRDDLEAFF.

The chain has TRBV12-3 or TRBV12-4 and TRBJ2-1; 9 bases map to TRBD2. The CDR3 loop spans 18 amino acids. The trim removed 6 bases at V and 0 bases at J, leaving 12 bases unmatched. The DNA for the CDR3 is TGTGCCAGCAGGGGCAGACTAGCGGAGGAGAGCTCCTACAATGAGCAGTTCTTC. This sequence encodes CASRGRLAEESSYNEQFF.

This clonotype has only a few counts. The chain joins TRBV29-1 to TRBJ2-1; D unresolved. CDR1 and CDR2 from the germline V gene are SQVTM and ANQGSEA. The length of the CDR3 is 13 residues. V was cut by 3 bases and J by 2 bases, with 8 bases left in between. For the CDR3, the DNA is TGCAGCGTTGATCCCGACCCCTACAATGAGCAGTTCTTC. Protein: CSVDPDPYNEQFF.

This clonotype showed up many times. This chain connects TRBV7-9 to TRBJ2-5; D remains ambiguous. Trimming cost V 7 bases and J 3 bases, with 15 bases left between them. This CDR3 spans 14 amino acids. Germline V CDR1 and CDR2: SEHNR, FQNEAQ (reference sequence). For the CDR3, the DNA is TGTGCCAGCATCCCCCTCGGATTCGAAGAGACCCAGTACTTC. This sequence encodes CASIPLGFEETQYF.

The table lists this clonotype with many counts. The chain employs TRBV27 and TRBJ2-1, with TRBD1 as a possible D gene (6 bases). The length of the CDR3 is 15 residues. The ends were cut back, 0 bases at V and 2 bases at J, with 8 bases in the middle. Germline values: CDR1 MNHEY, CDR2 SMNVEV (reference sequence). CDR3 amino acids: CASSLSDSPYNEQFF. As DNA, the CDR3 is TGTGCCAGCAGTTTATCGGACAGTCCCTACAATGAGCAGTTCTTC.

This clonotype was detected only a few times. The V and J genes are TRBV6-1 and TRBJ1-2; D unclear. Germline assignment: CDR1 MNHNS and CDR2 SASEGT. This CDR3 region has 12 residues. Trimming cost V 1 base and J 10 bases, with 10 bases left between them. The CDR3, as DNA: TGTGCCAGCAGTGAAGTCGGGAAGACCTACACCTTC. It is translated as CASSEVGKTYTF.

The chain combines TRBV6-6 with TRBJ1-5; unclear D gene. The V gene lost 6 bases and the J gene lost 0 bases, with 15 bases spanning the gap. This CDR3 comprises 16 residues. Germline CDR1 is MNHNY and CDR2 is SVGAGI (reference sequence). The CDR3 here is CASSRNTGYSNQPQHF. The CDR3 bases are TGTGCCAGCAGCCGGAACACCGGTTATAGCAATCAGCCCCAGCATTTT.

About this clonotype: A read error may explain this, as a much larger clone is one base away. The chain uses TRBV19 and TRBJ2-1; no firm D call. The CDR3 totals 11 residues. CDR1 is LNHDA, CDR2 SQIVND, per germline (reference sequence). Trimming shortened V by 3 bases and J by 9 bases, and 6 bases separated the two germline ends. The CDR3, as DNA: TGTGCCAGTAGTATGAGGTGTGAGCAGTTCTTC. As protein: CASSMRCEQFF.

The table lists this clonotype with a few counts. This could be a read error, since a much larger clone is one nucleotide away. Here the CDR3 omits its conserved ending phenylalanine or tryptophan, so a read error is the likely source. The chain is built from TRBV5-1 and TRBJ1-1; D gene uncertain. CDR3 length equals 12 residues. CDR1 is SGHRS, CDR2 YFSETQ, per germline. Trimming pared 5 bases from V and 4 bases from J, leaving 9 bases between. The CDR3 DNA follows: TGCGCCAGCAGTACGGGTCTCACTGAAGCTTTCCTT. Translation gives CASSTGLTEAFL.

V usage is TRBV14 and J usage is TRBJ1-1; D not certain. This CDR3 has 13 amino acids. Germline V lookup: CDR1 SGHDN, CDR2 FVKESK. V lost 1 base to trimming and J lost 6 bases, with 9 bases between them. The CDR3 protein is CASSQGERAEAFF. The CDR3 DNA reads TGTGCCAGCAGCCAAGGAGAGCGGGCTGAAGCTTTCTTT.

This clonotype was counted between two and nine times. The CDR3: CSAEGPGQGGNGQYF. The CDR3 nucleotides are TGCAGTGCAGAGGGCCCGGGACAGGGGGGGAACGGGCAGTACTTC. This rearrangement joins TRBV20-1 to TRBJ2-7, with TRBD1 matching over 11 bases. Germline trimming cut 6 bases from V and 9 bases from J; bases unmatched to any gene: 16. Germline CDR1 is DFQATT and CDR2 is SNEGSKA (reference sequence). CDR3 length equals 15 residues.